This is a list of T cell receptor beta chains from one sample in a study of T-cell memory formation after mild COVID-19. TCRdb itself ran the 5' RACE reads through MiXCR, one entry per CDR3 protein. In the table there are around 160,000 distinct CDR3 sequences, around 10% of which are singletons. Material for sequencing was PBMCs or a T cell subset sorted from them (not recorded which). Receptor source: a man aged 18 to 30 who had mild COVID-19 (a few samples of this study predate the infection). Cell type and time point are not known. Each CDR3 is given with its conserved first and last residue. A D gene is named only where the DNA matches it firmly. Where a row states a size, it is once, few, many or the class of an expanded clone; other rows omit it.

>TRBV2|TRBJ1-1|.|.
CASSEGMNTEAFF
TGTGCCAGCAGTGAAGGGATGAACACTGAAGCTTTCTTT
>TRBV6-5|TRBJ2-1|few|.
CASSRGPRGRHSYNEQFF
TGTGCCAGCAGCCGCGGACCTCGGGGGAGACACTCCTACAATGAGCAGTTCTTC
>TRBV5-6|TRBJ2-1|few|TRBD2
CASSLEASGAYDYNEQFF
TGTGCCAGCAGCTTGGAAGCTAGCGGGGCCTATGACTACAATGAGCAGTTCTTC
>TRBV9|TRBJ1-1|few|.
CASSVEPNTEAFF
TGTGCCAGCAGCGTAGAACCGAACACTGAAGCTTTCTTT
>TRBV5-1|TRBJ2-7|few|.
CASSDPSGNEQYF
TGCGCCAGCAGCGACCCATCTGGAAACGAGCAGTACTTC
>TRBV20-1|TRBJ1-2|.|TRBD1
CSAPESNRGVNYGYTF
TGCAGTGCTCCCGAATCAAACAGGGGAGTCAACTATGGCTACACCTTC
>TRBV18|TRBJ1-2|.|.
CASSPVAPPSRGYGYTF
TGTGCCAGCTCACCGGTTGCCCCCCCAAGTCGGGGTTATGGCTACACCTTC
>TRBV5-6|TRBJ2-2|.|TRBD2
CASSLVTGGRKELFF
TGTGCCAGCAGCTTGGTTACGGGGGGGCGAAAGGAGCTGTTTTTT
>TRBV28|TRBJ2-5|.|.
CAIGIADQETQYF
TGTGCCATCGGAATAGCGGACCAAGAGACCCAGTACTTC
>TRBV20-1|TRBJ2-3|.|.
CSASAGTSTDTQYF
TGCAGTGCTAGCGCGGGAACTAGCACAGATACGCAGTATTTT
>TRBV6-6|TRBJ2-5|many|.
CASAPGSETQYF
TGTGCCAGCGCCCCGGGGTCGGAGACCCAGTACTTC
>TRBV4-1|TRBJ2-1|.|TRBD2
CASSLQLGRGDEQFF
TGCGCCAGCAGCCTACAACTAGGGAGGGGTGATGAGCAGTTCTTC
>TRBV12-5|TRBJ1-5|few|.
CASGLPTPGTGQPQHF
TGTGCTAGTGGTTTGCCGACACCCGGGACGGGCCAGCCCCAGCATTTT
>TRBV6-5|TRBJ2-3|.|.
CASGQTYTDTQYF
TGTGCCAGTGGACAGACCTACACAGATACGCAGTATTTT
>TRBV5-1|TRBJ1-1|few|.
CASSFWGDTEAFF
TGCGCCAGCAGCTTCTGGGGGGACACTGAAGCTTTCTTT
>TRBV15|TRBJ2-2|few|TRBD1
CATSSRDRGTGELFF
TGTGCCACCAGCAGCCGGGACAGGGGGACCGGGGAGCTGTTTTTT
>TRBV2|TRBJ2-5|few|TRBD2
CASRRTSGGAVETQYF
TGTGCCAGCAGAAGGACTAGCGGGGGGGCCGTAGAGACCCAGTACTTC
>TRBV7-9|TRBJ1-4|many|.
CASSFSVNEKLFF
TGTGCCAGCAGCTTCTCGGTGAATGAAAAACTGTTTTTT
>TRBV5-1|TRBJ2-1|few|TRBD1
CASGEQGASHNEQFF
TGCGCCAGCGGAGAACAGGGGGCGTCCCACAATGAGCAGTTCTTC
>TRBV20-1|TRBJ1-5|few|TRBD1
CSANRGDQPQHF
TGCAGTGCTAACAGGGGCGATCAGCCCCAGCATTTT
>TRBV11-2|TRBJ2-5|many|.
CASSLRPQETQYF
TGTGCCAGCAGCTTGAGGCCACAAGAGACCCAGTACTTC
>TRBV4-3|TRBJ2-2|.|.
CASSQDVGAGRELFF
TGCGCCAGCAGCCAAGACGTGGGGGCCGGGAGGGAGCTGTTTTTT
>TRBV10-3|TRBJ2-3|many|.
CAIKGGTDTQYF
TGTGCCATCAAGGGGGGGACAGATACGCAGTATTTT